The 17 T cell receptor beta chains given below trace back to one sample, sequenced in a study of shared clonotypes between healthy human individuals. The data were produced by immunoSEQ multiplex PCR, yet TCRdb's version contains in-frame clones alone and is incomplete. This sample yields a few hundred thousand clones, of which 70% to 80% are seen a single time; over 9.5% belongs to the top ten. The sequenced sample consisted of PBMCs. All receptors derive from a woman between 40 and 55 years old in good health. Some clones in this sample may be carry-over from other donors' samples.

The J gene is TRBJ1-5, the V gene TRBV28; possible D gene TRBD1, 6 bases. V was trimmed by 7 bases and J by 1 base, leaving 20 bases between them. Germline-derived CDR1 and CDR2 are MDHEN and SYDVKM. The CDR3 is 17 residues long. DNA for the CDR3: TGTGCCAGCACCTCCCGGGACATCCTCAGGAGCAATCAGCCCCAGCATTTT. Amino acid sequence: CASTSRDILRSNQPQHF.

On this clone: Mismatch with germline at one junction end may stem from a read error. This rearrangement joins TRBV5-4 to TRBJ1-4; no firm D call. From germline, CDR1 is SGHNT and CDR2 YYREEE (reference sequence). This CDR3 is 15 amino acids long. The CDR3 reads CASSGGRSRNEKLFF. CDR3 DNA: TGCGCCAGCAGCGGAGGGAGGTCACGAAATGAAAAACTGTTTTTT. Using reference TRBV5-4 and TRBJ1-4 for the parts outside the CDR3, the full variable domain is ETGVTQSPTHLIKTRGQQVTLRCSSQSGHNTVSWYQQALGQGPQFIFQYYREEENGRGNFPPRFSGLQFPNYSSELNVNALELDDSALYLCASSGGRSRNEKLFFGSGTQLSVL.

The chain links TRBV9 to TRBJ1-4, with D maybe TRBD1 (6 bases). Per the germline V gene, CDR1 is SGDLS and CDR2 is YYNGEE. There are 14 residues in the CDR3. V shed 3 bases and J shed 3 bases, with 9 bases lying between them. The CDR3 region has the DNA TGTGCCAGCAGCGGGGGGGCCCCTAATGAAAAACTGTTTTTT. Its protein is CASSGGAPNEKLFF.

A word on this clone: Distinct nucleotide sequences in the sample also encode this CDR3. V and J are TRBV6-6 and TRBJ1-4; 9 bases agree with TRBD1. Germline V CDR1 and CDR2: MNHNY, SVGAGI (reference sequence). The V segment lost 0 bases and the J segment 7 bases; nucleotides outside the gene matches: 3. The CDR3 runs to 15 residues. The CDR3 loop reads CASSYSGQGGEKLFF. The CDR3 nucleotides are TGTGCCAGCAGTTACTCGGGACAGGGTGGTGAAAAACTGTTTTTT.

CDR3 in DNA: TGTGCCAGTAGTATAACGGCGGGAGTAGACAATGAGCAGTTCTTC. Translated, it gives CASSITAGVDNEQFF. The rearrangement uses TRBV19 and TRBJ2-1, with TRBD2 matching 7 bases. After removal of 2 bases from V and 5 bases from J, the junction contained 6 bases not matched to a gene. CDR1 is LNHDA, CDR2 SQIVND, per germline (reference sequence). The CDR3 covers 15 residues.

This sequence joins TRBV15 and TRBJ2-7; TRBD1 matches 10 bases. The CDR3 is 13 amino acids. The V segment lost 7 bases and the J segment 4 bases; nucleotides outside the gene matches: 4. Germline assignment: CDR1 LNHNV and CDR2 YYDKDF (reference sequence). In nucleotides, the CDR3 is TGTGCCACCAACCGGGACAGGGGTTACGAGCAGTACTTC. Its protein is CATNRDRGYEQYF.

V and J are TRBV7-9 and TRBJ2-5, with 7 bases that match TRBD1. CDR1 is SEHNR and CDR2 is FQNEAQ in the germline V gene (reference sequence). Trimming took 4 bases from V and 1 from J; bases not matched to a gene: 6. The CDR3 covers 15 residues. CDR3 protein: CASSSGGIPQETQYF. The CDR3 nucleotides are TGTGCCAGCAGCTCAGGGGGTATACCCCAAGAGACCCAGTACTTC.

This sequence joins TRBV6-4 and TRBJ2-1; no firm D call. V lost 2 bases and J lost 10, with 12 bases in between. Germline V CDR1 and CDR2: MRHNA, SNTAGT. The CDR3 is 13 residues long. The DNA for the CDR3 is TGTGCCAGCAGTGACGGTCCCGTGGGGGAGCAGTTCTTC. Amino acid sequence: CASSDGPVGEQFF.

The chain joins TRBV9 to TRBJ1-3; D gene unclear. Looked up from germline, CDR1 is SGDLS and CDR2 is YYNGEE. Trimming pared 4 bases from V and 0 bases from J, leaving 14 bases between. The CDR3 totals 16 residues. The DNA of the CDR3 is TGTGCCAGCAGCAAGGACGGGCAACTCTCTGGAAACACCATATATTTT. This gives the protein CASSKDGQLSGNTIYF. Together with reference TRBV9 and TRBJ1-3, the CDR3 gives the full variable domain: DSGVTQTPKHLITATGQRVTLRCSPRSGDLSVYWYQQSLDQGLQFLIQYYNGEERAKGNILERFSAQQFPDLHSELNLSSLELGDSALYFCASSKDGQLSGNTIYFGEGSWLTVV.

The chain has TRBV2 and TRBJ1-5; 7 bases are a match to TRBD1. The CDR3 spans 14 residues. Germline loops: CDR1 SNHLY, CDR2 FYNNEI. Germline trimming cut 6 bases from V and 0 bases from J; bases unmatched to any gene: 2. The CDR3 sequence is CASRGQNSNQPQHF. CDR3 bases: TGTGCCAGCAGGGGACAGAATAGCAATCAGCCCCAGCATTTT.

The table lists this clone with a few counts. V gene TRBV5-6 combines with J gene TRBJ2-1; TRBD2 matches 9 bases. This CDR3 has 15 amino acids. Per germline, CDR1 SGHDT and CDR2 YYEEEE. After removal of 0 bases from V and 15 bases from J, the junction contained 13 bases not matched to a gene. CDR3 nucleotide sequence: TGTGCCAGCAGCTTGGGGGTTAGCGGGAGTAGGCGGCTGTTCTTC. As protein: CASSLGVSGSRRLFF. The whole variable domain, filled in from reference TRBV5-6 and TRBJ2-1, reads DAGVTQSPTHLIKTRGQQVTLRCSPKSGHDTVSWYQQALGQGPQFIFQYYEEEERQRGNFPDRFSGHQFPNYSSELNVNALLLGDSALYLCASSLGVSGSRRLFFGPGTRLTVL.

V usage is TRBV6-4 and J usage is TRBJ1-5; maybe TRBD1 (5 bases). CDR1 and CDR2 (germline): MRHNA, SNTAGT. Trimming left V 0 bases short and J 7 bases short, with 10 bases between. The CDR3 sequence is 14 residues long. DNA for the CDR3: TGTGCCAGCAGTGACTCGATCAGGGACCAGCCCCAGCATTTT. Protein: CASSDSIRDQPQHF.

The chain joins TRBV5-1 to TRBJ2-7; the match to TRBD2 covers 8 bases. Unmatched junction bases numbered 7, after V lost 2 bases and J lost 3 bases. The CDR3 sequence is 15 residues long. Germline V gives CDR1 SGHRS, CDR2 YFSETQ. DNA for the CDR3: TGCGCCAGCAGCTTTGGAGCGGGAGACATCTACGAGCAGTACTTC. It codes for CASSFGAGDIYEQYF.

V usage is TRBV13 and J usage is TRBJ2-3, with D maybe TRBD1 (6 bases). The CDR3 spans 13 residues. CDR1 is PRHDT and CDR2 is FYEKMQ in the germline V gene (reference sequence). The V and J ends lost 5 bases and 6 bases respectively, with 12 bases between them. The CDR3 DNA sequence: TGTGCCAGCAGCCAACAGGGTTGGGATACGCAGTATTTT. It encodes CASSQQGWDTQYF.

The rearrangement joins TRBV7-2 to TRBJ1-5; a possible D gene is TRBD1 (5 bases). V lost 1 base to trimming and J lost 6 bases, with 13 bases between them. The germline V gene encodes CDR1 SGHTA and CDR2 FQGNSA. The CDR3 covers 15 residues. CDR3 sequence (DNA): TGTGCCAGCAGCTTAGTAGCAGGGTTGGGTCAGCCCCAGCATTTT. This encodes CASSLVAGLGQPQHF. Together with reference TRBV7-2 and TRBJ1-5, the CDR3 gives the full variable domain: GAGVSQSPSNKVTEKGKDVELRCDPISGHTALYWYRQSLGQGLEFLIYFQGNSAPDKSGLPSDRFSAERTGGSVSTLTIQRTQQEDSAVYLCASSLVAGLGQPQHFGDGTRLSIL.

This clone was found a few times. The CDR3 spells CASRQGAGETQYF. CDR3 nucleotides: TGCGCCAGTCGACAGGGGGCTGGCGAGACCCAGTACTTC. This chain connects TRBV10-2 to TRBJ2-5, with TRBD1 matching over 10 bases. The germline V gene has CDR1 WSHSY and CDR2 SAAADI. The junction had 6 bases not matched to a gene; V was cut back by 9 bases and J by 5 bases. The CDR3 has 13 residues.

This clone appeared many times. The V gene is TRBV2, the J gene TRBJ1-1; a weak D match, TRBD1 (6 bases). The CDR3 length is 15 residues. Per germline, CDR1 SNHLY and CDR2 FYNNEI. The V end lost 2 bases, the J end lost 5 bases, and 15 bases lay between the germline ends. The CDR3 nucleotides read TGTGCCAGCAGTGAAAGGGGGGCCGGGGGGACTGAAGCTTTCTTT. Its translation: CASSERGAGGTEAFF.